This T cell receptor beta chain was retrieved from a study of T-cell memory formation after mild COVID-19. This clonotype came up a few times. Germline V gives CDR1 LGHNA, CDR2 YSLEER. V gave up 5 bases and J gave up 9 bases, with 11 bases separating them. The CDR3 extends over 12 amino acids. TCRdb re-derived calls from the 5' RACE reads in MiXCR, one entry per CDR3 protein. The sample lists hundreds of thousands of distinct CDR3 sequences, more than 15% occurring once. The sequenced sample consisted of PBMCs or a T cell subset sorted from them (not recorded which). The chain recombines TRBV4-3 with TRBJ2-1; D is unresolved. This sequence was found in a man between 18 and 35 years old who had mild COVID-19 (a few samples of this study predate the infection). Cell type and time point are not known. The CDR3 nucleotides are TGCGCCAGCAGCTGGCTGGGATTTGAGCAGTTCTTC. Translated: CASSWLGFEQFF.